This T cell receptor (beta chain) was recovered during a study of molecular identifiers for immune sequencing clone quantification. From germline, CDR1 is MNHEY and CDR2 SVGEGT. CDR3 length: 14 residues. The junction had 2 bases not matched to a gene; V was cut back by 4 bases and J by 0 bases. TCRdb reprocessed the PCR reads with MiXCR, giving one entry per CDR3 protein. The sample comprises nearly 55,000 distinct CDR3 sequences, 36% of which are singletons, and 3.5% to 4.5% rests with the top ten. CD8+CD4-CCR7+CD45RA+ sorting gave the naive CD8 T cells. This clonotype was counted a few times. The chain combines TRBV6-2 or TRBV6-3 with TRBJ1-1; 7 nucleotides agree with TRBD1. Material for sequencing was naive CD8+ T cells from blood, with Jurkat cell RNA spiked in. The subset is: FACS-sorted CD8+CD4-CCR7+CD45RA+ naive T cells. This TCR derives from a human donor in good health. Some libraries in this study had Jurkat cell RNA spiked in. CDR3 region: CASSFDRVNTEAFF. CDR3 sequence (DNA): TGTGCCAGCAGTTTCGACAGGGTGAACACTGAAGCTTTCTTT.